One T cell receptor beta chain is described in this entry. TCRdb passed the 5' RACE reads through MiXCR, listing each CDR3 protein once. The table lists 450,000 to 650,000 distinct CDR3 sequences, roughly a fifth of them singletons. These data originate in a study of T-cell memory formation after mild COVID-19. This TCR derives from an adult woman who had mild COVID-19 (a few samples of this study predate the infection). Cell type and time point are not known. Sequences were obtained from PBMCs or a T cell subset sorted from them (not recorded which).

CDR3 amino acids: CASSFGGVNTEAFF. In DNA form, the CDR3 reads TGTGCCAGCAGTTTTGGGGGAGTGAACACTGAAGCTTTCTTT. The rearrangement links TRBV12-3 or TRBV12-4 to TRBJ1-1, with TRBD1 as a possible D gene (5 bases). The V end was cut by 3 bases, the J end by 0 bases, with 8 bases between. The CDR3 length is 14 residues.